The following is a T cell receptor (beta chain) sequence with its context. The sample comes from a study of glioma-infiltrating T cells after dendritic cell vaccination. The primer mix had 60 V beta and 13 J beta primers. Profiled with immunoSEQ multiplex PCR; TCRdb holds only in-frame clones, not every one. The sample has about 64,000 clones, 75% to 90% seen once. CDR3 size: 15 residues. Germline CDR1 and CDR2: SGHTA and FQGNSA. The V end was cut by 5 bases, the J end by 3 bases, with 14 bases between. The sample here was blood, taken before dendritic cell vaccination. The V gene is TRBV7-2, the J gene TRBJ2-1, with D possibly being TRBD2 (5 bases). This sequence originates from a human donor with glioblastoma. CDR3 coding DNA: TGTGCCAGCAGCCGCCTGGACTGGAACTACAATGAGCAGTTCTTC. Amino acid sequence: CASSRLDWNYNEQFF.